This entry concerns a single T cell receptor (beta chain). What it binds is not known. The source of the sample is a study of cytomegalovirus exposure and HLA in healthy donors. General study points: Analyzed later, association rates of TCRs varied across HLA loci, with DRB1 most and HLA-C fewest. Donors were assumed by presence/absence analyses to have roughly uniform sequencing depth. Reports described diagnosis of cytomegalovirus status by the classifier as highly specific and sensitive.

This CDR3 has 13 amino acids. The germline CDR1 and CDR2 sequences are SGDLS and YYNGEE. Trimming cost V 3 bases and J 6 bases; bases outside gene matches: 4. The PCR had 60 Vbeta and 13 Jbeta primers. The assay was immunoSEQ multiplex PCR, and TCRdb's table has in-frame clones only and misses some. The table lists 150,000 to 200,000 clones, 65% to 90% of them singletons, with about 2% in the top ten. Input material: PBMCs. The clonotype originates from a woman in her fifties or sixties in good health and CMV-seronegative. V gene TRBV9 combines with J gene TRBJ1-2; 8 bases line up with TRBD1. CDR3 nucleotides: TGTGCCAGCAGCGCCTACAGGGGGAATGGCTACACCTTC. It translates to CASSAYRGNGYTF.